This T cell receptor beta chain was profiled in a study of T cell responses to AZD1222 COVID-19 vaccine. Overall study results and limits: The sample set comprised mostly white British donors with more females, and clonal diversity was possibly underestimated. Spike-specific TCRs gained breadth and depth after people received two AZD1222 doses. Repertoires were obtained only post-peak T cell response.

Generated by immunoSEQ multiplex PCR, the TCRdb table keeps only in-frame clones and is missing some. The sample has about 120,000 clones; roughly nine tenths are singletons. To note about this clone: Its antigen is still unknown.

The V gene lost 4 bases and the J gene lost 0 bases, with 14 bases spanning the gap. There are 16 residues in the CDR3. The germline CDR1 and CDR2 sequences are MNHEY and SMNVEV (reference sequence). The V gene is TRBV27, the J gene TRBJ2-3, with D perhaps matching TRBD2 (5 bases). The sequence was collected from an adult in good health. The input for sequencing was peripheral blood, taken on day 0 of AZD1222 vaccination. The CDR3 DNA follows: TGTGCCAGCAGTTCCACCGACTACACTAGCACAGATACGCAGTATTTT. Protein product: CASSSTDYTSTDTQYF.